The clone carrying this TCR beta chain was picked up a small number of times. Its antigen remains unidentified. This sample is part of a study of T cell repertoires in cytomegalovirus infection. Looking at the study overall: Recently identified HLA-C-restricted CMV epitopes and well-studied HLA-B-restricted CMV epitopes were used by the study. Through public TCR beta signatures, both CMV infection and matching HLA type were indicated. Study results and limitations: Dominating the ex vivo response were HLA-C-restricted CMV-specific TCR beta clonotypes.

Germline assignment: CDR1 SGHVS and CDR2 FNYEAQ. The CDR3 is 14 amino acids. Trimming took off 1 base at V and 2 bases at J, with 9 bases between the two ends. MiXCR, applied by TCRdb to the reads, yields one record per CDR3 protein. Among about 74,000 distinct CDR3 sequences listed, roughly 28% were seen once. This rearrangement joins TRBV7-6 to TRBJ2-7; D gene uncertain. The receptor comes from a human donor in good health (CMV status not recorded). Some clones in this sample may be carry-over from other donors' samples. The sample consisted of CD8+ T cells from cultured PBMCs, taken from culture after CMV antigen stimulation. The CDR3 DNA is TGTGCCAGCAGCTTAGGTTCAGACCCCTACGAGCAGTACTTC. Its translation is CASSLGSDPYEQYF.